This TCR beta chain emerged from a study of beta chain features in type 1 diabetes. Study-wide findings and caveats: Compared with healthy donors, patients appeared to share more similar naive, central memory and regulatory TCRB repertoires. People with Type 1 diabetes carried modestly yet significantly shorter TCRB CDR3s in all four CD4+ subsets.

As for this clone: Its antigen remains unidentified.

TCRB transcripts that were expressed got sequenced, as all of the isolated RNA had been reverse transcribed. The assay was immunoSEQ multiplex PCR, and TCRdb's table has in-frame clones only and misses some. The repertoire includes about 370,000 clones, about 14% of them detected once, and 0.019% sits in the top ten. The V gene lost 5 bases and the J gene lost 0 bases, with 10 bases spanning the gap. The CDR3 runs 15 residues. Germline V gives CDR1 SEHNR, CDR2 FQNEAQ (reference sequence). Sequencing input: naive CD4+ T cells from blood. The TCR comes from a woman aged 18-29 years in good health. V is TRBV7-9 and J is TRBJ2-2, with D maybe TRBD2 (6 bases). The CDR3 region has the DNA TGTGCCAGCAGCCGTAGCGGCGCGAACACCGGGGAGCTGTTTTTT. Translation gives CASSRSGANTGELFF.